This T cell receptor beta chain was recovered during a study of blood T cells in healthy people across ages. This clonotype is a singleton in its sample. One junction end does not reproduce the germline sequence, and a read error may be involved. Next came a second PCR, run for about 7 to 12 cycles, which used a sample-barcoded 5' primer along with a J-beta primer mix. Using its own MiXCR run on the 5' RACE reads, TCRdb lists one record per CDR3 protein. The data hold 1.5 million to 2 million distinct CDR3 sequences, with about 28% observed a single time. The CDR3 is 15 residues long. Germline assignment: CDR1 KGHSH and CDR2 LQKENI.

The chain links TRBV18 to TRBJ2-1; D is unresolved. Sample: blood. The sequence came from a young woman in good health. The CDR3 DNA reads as TGTGCCGGCTCGCCTACCGGGTCCCTGAACAATGAGCAGTTCTTC. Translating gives CAGSPTGSLNNEQFF.